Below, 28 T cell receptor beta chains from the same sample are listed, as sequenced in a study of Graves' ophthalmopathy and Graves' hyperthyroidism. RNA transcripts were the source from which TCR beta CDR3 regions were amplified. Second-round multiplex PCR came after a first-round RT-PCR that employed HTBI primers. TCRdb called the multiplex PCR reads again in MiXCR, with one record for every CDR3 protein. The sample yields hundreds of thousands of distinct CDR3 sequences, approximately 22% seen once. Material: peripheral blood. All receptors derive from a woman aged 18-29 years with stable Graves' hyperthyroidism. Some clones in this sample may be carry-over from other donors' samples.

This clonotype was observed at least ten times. The CDR3 loop reads CATSAPGGYTF. In DNA, the CDR3 is TGTGCCACCAGTGCCCCTGGGGGCTACACCTTC. This sequence joins TRBV24-1 and TRBJ1-2; no clear D. The germline V and J ends were trimmed by 5 bases and 8 bases, with 8 bases remaining between them. Germline CDR1 reads KGHDR; CDR2 reads SFDVKD. This CDR3 is built from 11 residues.

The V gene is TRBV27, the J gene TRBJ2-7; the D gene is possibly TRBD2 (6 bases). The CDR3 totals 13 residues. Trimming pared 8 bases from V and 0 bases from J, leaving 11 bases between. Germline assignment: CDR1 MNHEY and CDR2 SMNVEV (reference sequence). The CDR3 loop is CASGGLLSYEQYF. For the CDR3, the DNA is TGTGCCAGCGGGGGACTGCTCTCCTACGAGCAGTACTTC.

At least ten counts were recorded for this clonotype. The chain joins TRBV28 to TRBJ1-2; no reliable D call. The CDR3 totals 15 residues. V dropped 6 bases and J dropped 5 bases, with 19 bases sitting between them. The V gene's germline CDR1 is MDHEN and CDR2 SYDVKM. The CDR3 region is CASSPSWLQLYGYTF. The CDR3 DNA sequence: TGTGCCAGCAGCCCCTCGTGGCTCCAATTGTATGGCTACACCTTC.

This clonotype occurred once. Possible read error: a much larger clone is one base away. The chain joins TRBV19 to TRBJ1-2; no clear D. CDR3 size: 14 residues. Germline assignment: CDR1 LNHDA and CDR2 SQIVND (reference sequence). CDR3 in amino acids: CAISIVTVNYGYTF. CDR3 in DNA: TGTGCCATTAGTATTGTGACGGTTAACTATGGCTACACCTTC.

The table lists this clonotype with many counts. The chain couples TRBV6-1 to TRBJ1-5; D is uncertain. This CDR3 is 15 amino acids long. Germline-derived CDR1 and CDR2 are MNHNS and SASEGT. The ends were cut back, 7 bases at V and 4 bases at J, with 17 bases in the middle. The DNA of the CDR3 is TGTGCCAGCAACCGTGGGATGGAGGAAAATCAGCCCCAGCATTTT. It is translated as CASNRGMEENQPQHF.

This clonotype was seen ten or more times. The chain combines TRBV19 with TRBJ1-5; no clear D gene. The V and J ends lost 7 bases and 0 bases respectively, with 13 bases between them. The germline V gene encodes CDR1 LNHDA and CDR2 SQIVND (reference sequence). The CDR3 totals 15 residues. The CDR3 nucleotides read TGTGCCAGTATGAACTACAGCTATAGCAATCAGCCCCAGCATTTT. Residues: CASMNYSYSNQPQHF. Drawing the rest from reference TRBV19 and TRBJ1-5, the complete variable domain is DGGITQSPKYLFRKEGQNVTLSCEQNLNHDAMYWYRQDPGQGLRLIYYSQIVNDFQKGDIAEGYSVSREKKESFPLTVTSAQKNPTAFYLCASMNYSYSNQPQHFGDGTRLSIL.

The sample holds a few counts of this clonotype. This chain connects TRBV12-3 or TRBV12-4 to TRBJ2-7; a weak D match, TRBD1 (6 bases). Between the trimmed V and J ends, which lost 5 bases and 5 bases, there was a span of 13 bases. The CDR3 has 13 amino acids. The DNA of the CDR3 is TGTGCCAGCAGTCCCGGGACACCCGACGAGCAGTACTTC. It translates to CASSPGTPDEQYF.

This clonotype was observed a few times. CDR3 DNA sequence: TGTGCCAGCAGTGAAGTGGCTGGCGGGAGTGCGGGGGACGAGCAGTACTTC. This sequence encodes CASSEVAGGSAGDEQYF. The chain joins TRBV2 to TRBJ2-7; 7 bases are shared with TRBD2. Germline V CDR1 and CDR2: SNHLY, FYNNEI. V dropped 1 base and J dropped 5; count of bases not matched to a gene: 14. The CDR3 contains 17 residues.

Here the CDR3 reads CASSEVEGYNQPQHF. The CDR3 bases are TGTGCCAGCAGTGAGGTTGAGGGATACAATCAGCCCCAGCATTTT. The V call is TRBV6-1, the J call TRBJ1-5; D is uncertain. Per the germline V gene, CDR1 is MNHNS and CDR2 is SASEGT. V shed 3 bases and J shed 3 bases, with 12 bases lying between them. CDR3 length: 15 residues.

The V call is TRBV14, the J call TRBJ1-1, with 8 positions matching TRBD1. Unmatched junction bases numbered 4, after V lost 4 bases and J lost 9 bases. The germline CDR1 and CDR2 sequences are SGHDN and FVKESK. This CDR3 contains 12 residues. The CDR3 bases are TGTGCCAGCAGCCGGGACAGGTTTAAAGCTTTCTTT. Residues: CASSRDRFKAFF.

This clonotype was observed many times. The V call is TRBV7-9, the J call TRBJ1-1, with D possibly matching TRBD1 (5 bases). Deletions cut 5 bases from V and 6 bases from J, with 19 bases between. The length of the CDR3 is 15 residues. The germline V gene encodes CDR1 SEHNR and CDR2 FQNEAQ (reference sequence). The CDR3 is CASSRMGQGGPEAFF. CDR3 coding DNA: TGTGCCAGCAGCCGCATGGGGCAGGGTGGGCCTGAAGCTTTCTTT.

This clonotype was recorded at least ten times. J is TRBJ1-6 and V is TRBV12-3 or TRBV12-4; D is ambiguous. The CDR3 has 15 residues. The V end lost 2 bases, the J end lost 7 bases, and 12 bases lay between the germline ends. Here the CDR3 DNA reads TGTGCCAGCAGTTTAAGGCAGACCAGGAATTCACCCCTCCACTTT. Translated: CASSLRQTRNSPLHF.

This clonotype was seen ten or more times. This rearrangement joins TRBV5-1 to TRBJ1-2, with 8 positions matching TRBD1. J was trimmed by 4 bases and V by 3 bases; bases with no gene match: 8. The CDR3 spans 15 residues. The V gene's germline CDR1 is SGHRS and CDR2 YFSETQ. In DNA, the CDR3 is TGCGCCAGCAGCTGGATACGAACAGGGGGCTATGGCTACACCTTC. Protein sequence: CASSWIRTGGYGYTF.

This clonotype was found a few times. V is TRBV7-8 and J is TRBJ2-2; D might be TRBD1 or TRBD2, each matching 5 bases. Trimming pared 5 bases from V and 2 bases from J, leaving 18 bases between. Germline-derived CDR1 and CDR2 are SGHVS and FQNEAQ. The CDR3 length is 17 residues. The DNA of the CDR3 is TGTGCCAGCAGCCCCCCGAGGGGACGACAAAACACCGGGGAGCTGTTTTTT. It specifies CASSPPRGRQNTGELFF. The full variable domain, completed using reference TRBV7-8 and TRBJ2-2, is GAGVSQSPRYKVAKRGQDVALRCDPISGHVSLFWYQQALGQGPEFLTYFQNEAQLDKSGLPSDRFFAERPEGSVSTLKIQRTQQEDSAVYLCASSPPRGRQNTGELFFGEGSRLTVL.

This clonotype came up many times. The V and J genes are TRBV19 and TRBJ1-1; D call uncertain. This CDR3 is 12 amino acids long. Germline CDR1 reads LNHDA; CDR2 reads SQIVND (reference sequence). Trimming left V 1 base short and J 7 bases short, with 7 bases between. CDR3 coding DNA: TGTGCCAGTAGTATAGTAGGGAGTGAAGCTTTCTTT. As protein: CASSIVGSEAFF.

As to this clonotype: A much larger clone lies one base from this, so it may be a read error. CDR3 coding DNA: TGTGCCAGCATCCCCGGGACAGTGTGCACCGGGGAGCTGTTTTTT. Amino acid sequence: CASIPGTVCTGELFF. The J gene is TRBJ2-2, the V gene TRBV6-2 or TRBV6-3; 7 nucleotides align to TRBD1. The V and J ends lost 7 bases and 4 bases, in that order; junction bases with no gene match: 9. In germline, CDR1 is MNHEY, CDR2 SVGEGT. The CDR3 runs 15 residues.

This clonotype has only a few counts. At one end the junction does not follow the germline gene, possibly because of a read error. The CDR3 nucleotides are TGTGCCAGTAGTACACACTTCGGGGGATTTGGAAACACCATATGTTTT. It yields the protein CASSTHFGGFGNTICF. The chain combines TRBV19 with TRBJ1-3; a possible D gene is TRBD1 (5 bases). The CDR3 covers 16 residues. Germline loops: CDR1 LNHDA, CDR2 SQIVND (reference sequence).

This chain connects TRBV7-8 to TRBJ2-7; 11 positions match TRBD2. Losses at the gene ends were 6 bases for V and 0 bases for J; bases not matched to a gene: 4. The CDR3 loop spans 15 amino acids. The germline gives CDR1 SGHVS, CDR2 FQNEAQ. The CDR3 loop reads CASRRLAGTSYEQYF. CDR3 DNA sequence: TGTGCCAGCAGGAGACTAGCGGGAACCTCCTACGAGCAGTACTTC.

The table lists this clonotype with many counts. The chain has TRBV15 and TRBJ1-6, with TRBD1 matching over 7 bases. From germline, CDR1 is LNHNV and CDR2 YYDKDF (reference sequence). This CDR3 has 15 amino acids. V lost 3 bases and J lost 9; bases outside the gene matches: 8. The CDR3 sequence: CATSRLTGQSSPLHF. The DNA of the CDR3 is TGTGCCACCAGCAGGTTGACAGGGCAGAGTTCACCCCTCCACTTT. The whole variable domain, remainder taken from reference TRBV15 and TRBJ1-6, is DAMVIQNPRYQVTQFGKPVTLSCSQTLNHNVMYWYQQKSSQAPKLLFHYYDKDFNNEADTPDNFQSRRPNTSFCFLDIRSPGLGDTAMYLCATSRLTGQSSPLHFGNGTRLTVT.

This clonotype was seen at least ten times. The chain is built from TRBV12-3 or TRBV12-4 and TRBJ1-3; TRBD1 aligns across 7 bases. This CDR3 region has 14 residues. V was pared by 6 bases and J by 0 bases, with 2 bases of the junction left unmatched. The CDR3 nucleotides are TGTGCCAGCAGGGACAGGTCCTCTGGAAACACCATATATTTT. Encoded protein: CASRDRSSGNTIYF.

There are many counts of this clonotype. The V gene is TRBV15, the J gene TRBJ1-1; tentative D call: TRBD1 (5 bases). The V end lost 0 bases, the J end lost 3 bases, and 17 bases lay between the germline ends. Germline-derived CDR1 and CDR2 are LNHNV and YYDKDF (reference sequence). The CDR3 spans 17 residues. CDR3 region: CATSRDGVVGLDTEAFF. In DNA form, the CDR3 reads TGTGCCACCAGCAGAGATGGGGTCGTGGGACTAGACACTGAAGCTTTCTTT.

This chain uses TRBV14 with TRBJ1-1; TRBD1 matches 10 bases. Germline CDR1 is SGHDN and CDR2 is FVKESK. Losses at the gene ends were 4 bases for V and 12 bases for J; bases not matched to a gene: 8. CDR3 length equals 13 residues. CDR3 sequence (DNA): TGTGCCAGCAGCCCAACATGGGGACAGGGGCCTTTCTTT. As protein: CASSPTWGQGPFF.

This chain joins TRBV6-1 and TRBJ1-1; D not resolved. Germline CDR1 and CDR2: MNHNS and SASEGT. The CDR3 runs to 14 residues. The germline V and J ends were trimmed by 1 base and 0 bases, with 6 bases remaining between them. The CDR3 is CASSEGAVNTEAFF. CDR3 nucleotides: TGTGCCAGCAGTGAAGGGGCGGTGAACACTGAAGCTTTCTTT.

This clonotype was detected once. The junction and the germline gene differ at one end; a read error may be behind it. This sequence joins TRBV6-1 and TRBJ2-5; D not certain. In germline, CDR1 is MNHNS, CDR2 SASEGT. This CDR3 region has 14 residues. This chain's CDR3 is CASSEGPFTETQYF. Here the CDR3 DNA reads TGTGCCAGCAGCGAAGGACCCTTCACCGAGACCCAGTACTTC.

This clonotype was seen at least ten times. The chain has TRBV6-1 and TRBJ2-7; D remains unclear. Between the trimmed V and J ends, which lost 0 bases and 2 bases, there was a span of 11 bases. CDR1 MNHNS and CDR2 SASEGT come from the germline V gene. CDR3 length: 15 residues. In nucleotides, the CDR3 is TGTGCCAGCAGTGAAGCGCTGGCAGGACCCTACGAGCAGTACTTC. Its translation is CASSEALAGPYEQYF.

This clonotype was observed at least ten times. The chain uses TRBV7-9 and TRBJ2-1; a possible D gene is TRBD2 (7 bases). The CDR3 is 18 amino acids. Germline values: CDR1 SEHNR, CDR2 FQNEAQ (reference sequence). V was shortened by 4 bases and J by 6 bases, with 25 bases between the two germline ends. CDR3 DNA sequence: TGTGCCAGCAGCTCCCCGGGAGTGGGGGGGCGCGGGGGCAATGAGCAGTTCTTC. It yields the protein CASSSPGVGGRGGNEQFF.

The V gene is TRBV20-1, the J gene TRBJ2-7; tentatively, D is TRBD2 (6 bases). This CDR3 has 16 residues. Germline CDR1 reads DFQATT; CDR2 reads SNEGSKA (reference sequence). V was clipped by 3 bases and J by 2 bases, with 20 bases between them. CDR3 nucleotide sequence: TGCAGTGCTAGTGATTTGAGGGGAGGACGGACCTACGAGCAGTACTTC. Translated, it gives CSASDLRGGRTYEQYF.

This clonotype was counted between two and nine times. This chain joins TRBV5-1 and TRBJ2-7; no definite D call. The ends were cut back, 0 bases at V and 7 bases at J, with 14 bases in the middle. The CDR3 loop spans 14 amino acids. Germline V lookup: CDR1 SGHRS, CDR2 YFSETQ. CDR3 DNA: TGCGCCAGCAGCTTGGTTACCCCCTCCTGGGAGCAGTACTTC. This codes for CASSLVTPSWEQYF.